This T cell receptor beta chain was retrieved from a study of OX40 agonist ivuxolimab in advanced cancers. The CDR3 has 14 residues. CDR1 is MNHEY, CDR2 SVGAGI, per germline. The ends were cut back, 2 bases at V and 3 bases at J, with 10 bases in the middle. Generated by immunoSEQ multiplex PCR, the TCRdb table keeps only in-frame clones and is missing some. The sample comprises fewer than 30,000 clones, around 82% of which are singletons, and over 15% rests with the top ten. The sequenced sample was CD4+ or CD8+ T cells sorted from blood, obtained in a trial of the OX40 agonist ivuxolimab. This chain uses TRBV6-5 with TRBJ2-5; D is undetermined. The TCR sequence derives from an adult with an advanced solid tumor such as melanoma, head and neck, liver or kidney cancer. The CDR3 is CASSYLEIEETQYF. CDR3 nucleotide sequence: TGTGCCAGCAGTTACCTAGAGATCGAAGAGACCCAGTACTTC.